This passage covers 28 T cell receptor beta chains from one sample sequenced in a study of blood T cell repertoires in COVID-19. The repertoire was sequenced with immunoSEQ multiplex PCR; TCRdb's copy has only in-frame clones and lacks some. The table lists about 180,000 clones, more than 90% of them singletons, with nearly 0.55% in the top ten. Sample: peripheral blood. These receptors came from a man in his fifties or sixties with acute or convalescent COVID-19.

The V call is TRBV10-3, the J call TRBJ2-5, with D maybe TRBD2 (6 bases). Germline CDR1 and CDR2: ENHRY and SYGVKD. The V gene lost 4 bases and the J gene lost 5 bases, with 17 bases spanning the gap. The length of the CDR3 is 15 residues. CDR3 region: CAISVYGGGDETQYF. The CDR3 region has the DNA TGTGCCATCAGTGTTTACGGGGGAGGCGACGAGACCCAGTACTTC.

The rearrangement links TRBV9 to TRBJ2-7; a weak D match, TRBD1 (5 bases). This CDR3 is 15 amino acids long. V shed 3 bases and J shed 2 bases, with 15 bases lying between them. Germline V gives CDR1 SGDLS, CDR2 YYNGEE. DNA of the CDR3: TGTGCCAGCAGCGCGGAAGGGGCAGGGCCCTACGAGCAGTACTTC. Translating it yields CASSAEGAGPYEQYF.

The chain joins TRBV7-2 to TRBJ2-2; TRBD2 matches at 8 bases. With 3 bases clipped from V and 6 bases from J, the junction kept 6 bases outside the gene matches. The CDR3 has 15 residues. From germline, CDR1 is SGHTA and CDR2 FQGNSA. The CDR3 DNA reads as TGTGCCAGCAGCTTTACGGGGGGGGGCCCCGGGGAGCTGTTTTTT. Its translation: CASSFTGGGPGELFF.

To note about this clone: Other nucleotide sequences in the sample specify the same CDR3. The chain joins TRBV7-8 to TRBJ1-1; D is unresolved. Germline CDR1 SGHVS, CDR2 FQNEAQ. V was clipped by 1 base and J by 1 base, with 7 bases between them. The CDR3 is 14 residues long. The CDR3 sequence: CASSLVGGNTEAFF. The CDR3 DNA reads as TGTGCCAGCAGCTTAGTCGGAGGGAACACTGAAGCTTTCTTT.

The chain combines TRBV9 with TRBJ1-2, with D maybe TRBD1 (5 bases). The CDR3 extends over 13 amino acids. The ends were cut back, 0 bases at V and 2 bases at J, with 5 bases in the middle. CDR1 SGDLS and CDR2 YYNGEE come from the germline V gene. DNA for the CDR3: TGTGCCAGCAGCGTAGAGGGGAACTATGGCTACACCTTC. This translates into CASSVEGNYGYTF.

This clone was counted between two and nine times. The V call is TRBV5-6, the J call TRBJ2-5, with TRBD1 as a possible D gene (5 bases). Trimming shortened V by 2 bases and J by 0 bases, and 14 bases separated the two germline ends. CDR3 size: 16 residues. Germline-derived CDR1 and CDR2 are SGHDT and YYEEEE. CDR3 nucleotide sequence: TGTGCCAGCAGCTTCTATGGCAGGGCTAACCAAGAGACCCAGTACTTC. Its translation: CASSFYGRANQETQYF.

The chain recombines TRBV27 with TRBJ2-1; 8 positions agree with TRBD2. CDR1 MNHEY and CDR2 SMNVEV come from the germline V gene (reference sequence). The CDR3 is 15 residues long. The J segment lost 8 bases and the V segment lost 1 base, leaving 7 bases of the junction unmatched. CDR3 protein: CASSLLRAGDHEQFF. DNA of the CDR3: TGTGCCAGCAGTTTATTACGAGCGGGAGACCATGAGCAGTTCTTC.

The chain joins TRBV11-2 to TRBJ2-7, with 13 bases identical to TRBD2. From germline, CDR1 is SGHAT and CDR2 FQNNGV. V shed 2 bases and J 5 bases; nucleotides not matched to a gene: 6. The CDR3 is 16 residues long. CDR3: CASSLRTSGSFHEQYF. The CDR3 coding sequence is TGTGCCAGCAGCTTAAGGACTAGCGGGAGTTTCCACGAGCAGTACTTC.

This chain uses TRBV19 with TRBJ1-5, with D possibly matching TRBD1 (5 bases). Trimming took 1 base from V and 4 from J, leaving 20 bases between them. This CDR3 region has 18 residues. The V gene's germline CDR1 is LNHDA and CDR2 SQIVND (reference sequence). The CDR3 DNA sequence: TGTGCCAGTAGTATAGTGGTCCGACAGCTATATGGAAATCAGCCCCAGCATTTT. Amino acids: CASSIVVRQLYGNQPQHF.

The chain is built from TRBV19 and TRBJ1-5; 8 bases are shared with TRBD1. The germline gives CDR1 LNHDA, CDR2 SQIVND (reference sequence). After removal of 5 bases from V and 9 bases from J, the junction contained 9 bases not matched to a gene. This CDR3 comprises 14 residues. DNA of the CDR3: TGTGCCAGTAGTGTCGGACAGGGAGGAAGGCCCCAGCATTTT. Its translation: CASSVGQGGRPQHF.

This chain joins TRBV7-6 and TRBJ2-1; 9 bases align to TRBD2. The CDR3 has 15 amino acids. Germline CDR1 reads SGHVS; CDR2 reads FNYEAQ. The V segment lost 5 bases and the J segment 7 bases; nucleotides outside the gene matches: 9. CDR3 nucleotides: TGTGCCAGCAGCCTCAGGGTAGCGGGAGAGAATGAGCAGTTCTTC. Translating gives CASSLRVAGENEQFF.

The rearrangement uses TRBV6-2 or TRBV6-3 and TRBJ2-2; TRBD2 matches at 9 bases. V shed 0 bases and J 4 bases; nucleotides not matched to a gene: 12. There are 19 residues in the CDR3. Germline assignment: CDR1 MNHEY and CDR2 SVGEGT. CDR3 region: CASSYSTRGGRAGTGELFF. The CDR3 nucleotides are TGTGCCAGCAGTTACTCGACGCGGGGCGGGAGGGCCGGCACCGGGGAGCTGTTTTTT.

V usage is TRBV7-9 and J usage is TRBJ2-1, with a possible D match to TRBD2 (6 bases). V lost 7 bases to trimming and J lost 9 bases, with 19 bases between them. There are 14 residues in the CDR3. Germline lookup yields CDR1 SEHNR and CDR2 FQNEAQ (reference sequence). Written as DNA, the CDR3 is TGTGCCAGCACCACGGGCGGGATCTCGGTTGAGCAGTTCTTC. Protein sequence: CASTTGGISVEQFF.

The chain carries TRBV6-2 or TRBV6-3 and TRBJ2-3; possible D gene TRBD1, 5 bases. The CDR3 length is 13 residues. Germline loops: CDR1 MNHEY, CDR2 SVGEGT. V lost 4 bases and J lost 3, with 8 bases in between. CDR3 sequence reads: CASSLGLTDTQYF. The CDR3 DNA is TGTGCCAGCAGTTTGGGGCTAACAGATACGCAGTATTTT.

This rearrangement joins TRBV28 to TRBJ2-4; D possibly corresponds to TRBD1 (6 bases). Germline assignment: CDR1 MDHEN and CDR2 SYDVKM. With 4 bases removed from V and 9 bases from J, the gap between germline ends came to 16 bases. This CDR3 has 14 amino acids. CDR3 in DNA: TGTGCCAGCAGTTCCCAGGTTGCAGGGGTCATTCAGTACTTC. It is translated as CASSSQVAGVIQYF.

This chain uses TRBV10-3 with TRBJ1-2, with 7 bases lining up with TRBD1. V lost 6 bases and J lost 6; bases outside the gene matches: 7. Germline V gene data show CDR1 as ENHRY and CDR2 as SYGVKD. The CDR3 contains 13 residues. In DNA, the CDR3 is TGTGCCATCAGAACCGGTGGGACAGATGGCTACACCTTC. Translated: CAIRTGGTDGYTF.

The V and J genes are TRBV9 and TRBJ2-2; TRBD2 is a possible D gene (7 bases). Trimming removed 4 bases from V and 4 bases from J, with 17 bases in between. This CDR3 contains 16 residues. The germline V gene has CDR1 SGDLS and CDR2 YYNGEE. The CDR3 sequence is CASSPSGGLLTGELFF. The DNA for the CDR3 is TGTGCCAGCAGCCCGTCCGGGGGGCTCCTCACCGGGGAGCTGTTTTTT.

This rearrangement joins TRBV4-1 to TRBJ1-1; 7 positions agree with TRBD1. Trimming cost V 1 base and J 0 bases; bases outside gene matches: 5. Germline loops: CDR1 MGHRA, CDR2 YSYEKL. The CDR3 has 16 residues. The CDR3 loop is CASSQGRTGLNTEAFF. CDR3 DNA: TGCGCCAGCAGCCAAGGGAGGACAGGATTGAACACTGAAGCTTTCTTT.

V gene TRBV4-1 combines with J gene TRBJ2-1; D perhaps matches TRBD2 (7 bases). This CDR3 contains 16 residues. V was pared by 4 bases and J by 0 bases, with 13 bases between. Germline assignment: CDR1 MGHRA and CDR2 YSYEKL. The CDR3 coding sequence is TGCGCCAGCAGCCTAGGGGGGGGCATCTCCTACAATGAGCAGTTCTTC. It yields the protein CASSLGGGISYNEQFF.

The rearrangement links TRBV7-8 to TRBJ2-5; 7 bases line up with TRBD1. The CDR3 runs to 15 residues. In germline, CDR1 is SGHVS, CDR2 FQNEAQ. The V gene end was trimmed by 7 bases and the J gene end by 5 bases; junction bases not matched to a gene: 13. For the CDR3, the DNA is TGTGCCAGCAAAGACAGGGTGAATTCTCGGGAGACCCAGTACTTC. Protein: CASKDRVNSRETQYF.

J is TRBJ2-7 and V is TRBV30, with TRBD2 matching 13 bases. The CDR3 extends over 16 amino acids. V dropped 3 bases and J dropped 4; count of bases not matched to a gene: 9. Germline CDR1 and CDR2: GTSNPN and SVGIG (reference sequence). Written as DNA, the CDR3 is TGTGCCTGGAGCTCGGGAAGGACTAGCGGGAGTTACGAGCAGTACTTC. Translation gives CAWSSGRTSGSYEQYF.

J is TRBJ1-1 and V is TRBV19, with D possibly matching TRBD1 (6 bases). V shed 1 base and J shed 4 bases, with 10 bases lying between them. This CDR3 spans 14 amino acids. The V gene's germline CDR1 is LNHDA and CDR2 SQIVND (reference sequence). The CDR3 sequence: CASSIGRGGTEAFF. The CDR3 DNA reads TGTGCCAGTAGTATAGGTCGAGGGGGCACTGAAGCTTTCTTT.

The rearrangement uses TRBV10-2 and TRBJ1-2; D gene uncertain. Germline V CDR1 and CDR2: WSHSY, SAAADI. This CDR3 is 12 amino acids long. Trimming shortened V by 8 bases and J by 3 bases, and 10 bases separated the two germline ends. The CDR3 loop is CASRGVDYGYTF. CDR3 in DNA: TGCGCCAGCCGGGGAGTGGACTATGGCTACACCTTC.

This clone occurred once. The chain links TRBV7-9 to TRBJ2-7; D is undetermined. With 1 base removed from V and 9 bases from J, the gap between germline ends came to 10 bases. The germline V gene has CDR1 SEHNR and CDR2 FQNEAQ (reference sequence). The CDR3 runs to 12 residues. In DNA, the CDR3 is TGTGCCAGCAGCTTAGATAGTGTTGCGCAGTACTTC. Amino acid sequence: CASSLDSVAQYF.

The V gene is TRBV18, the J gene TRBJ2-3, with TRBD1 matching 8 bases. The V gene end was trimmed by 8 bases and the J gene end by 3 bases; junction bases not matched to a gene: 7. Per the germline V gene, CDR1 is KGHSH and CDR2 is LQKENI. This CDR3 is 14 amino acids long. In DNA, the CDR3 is TGTGCCAGCACCCGACAGGGGAGGACAGATACGCAGTATTTT. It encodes CASTRQGRTDTQYF.

The CDR3 is CASSLWRWGGTTDTQYF. In DNA form, the CDR3 reads TGTGCCAGCAGCTTATGGAGATGGGGCGGTACCACAGATACGCAGTATTTT. The chain has TRBV7-9 and TRBJ2-3, with D maybe TRBD1 (5 bases). Germline CDR1 is SEHNR and CDR2 is FQNEAQ (reference sequence). The CDR3 is 17 residues long. With 2 bases removed from V and 2 bases from J, the gap between germline ends came to 17 bases.

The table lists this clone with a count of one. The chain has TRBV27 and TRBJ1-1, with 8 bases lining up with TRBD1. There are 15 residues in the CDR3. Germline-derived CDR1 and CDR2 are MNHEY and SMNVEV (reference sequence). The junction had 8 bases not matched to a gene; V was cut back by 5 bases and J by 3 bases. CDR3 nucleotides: TGTGCCAGCAGTCCCGACAGGGGAGGTGACACTGAAGCTTTCTTT. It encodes CASSPDRGGDTEAFF.

The CDR3 loop is CASSTGGAETQYF. For the CDR3, the DNA is TGTGCCAGTAGCACAGGGGGCGCGGAGACCCAGTACTTC. The genes are TRBV19 and TRBJ2-5, with 9 bases that match TRBD1. J lost 5 bases, V lost 6 bases, and 4 bases had no gene match. CDR3 length equals 13 residues. From germline, CDR1 is LNHDA and CDR2 SQIVND (reference sequence).